The 12 T cell receptor beta chains reported below all come from one sample, sequenced in a study of cytomegalovirus exposure and HLA in healthy donors. The PCR employed 60 Vbeta primers together with 13 Jbeta primers. Using immunoSEQ multiplex PCR, the repertoire was profiled, and TCRdb retains in-frame clones only, with some absent. The table shows about 76,000 clones, with less than 80% occurring only once. The sequencing input was PBMCs. The receptors originated from a woman aged 40 to 50 in good health and CMV-seropositive.

This clone was found a few times. V is TRBV20-1 and J is TRBJ1-2, with a possible D match to TRBD1 (6 bases). This CDR3 comprises 11 residues. The germline V and J ends were trimmed by 4 bases and 4 bases, with 7 bases remaining between them. Germline V gene lookup returns CDR1 DFQATT and CDR2 SNEGSKA (reference sequence). CDR3 residues: CSAIQGYGYTF. Written as DNA, the CDR3 is TGCAGTGCTATACAGGGCTATGGCTACACCTTC.

The chain uses TRBV28 and TRBJ2-1; a possible D gene is TRBD1 (5 bases). This CDR3 contains 16 residues. With 7 bases removed from V and 0 bases from J, the gap between germline ends came to 16 bases. Germline lookup yields CDR1 MDHEN and CDR2 SYDVKM. The CDR3 DNA sequence: TGTGCCAGCAAAATCGACAGAGTGTCCTCCTACAATGAGCAGTTCTTC. Its protein is CASKIDRVSSYNEQFF.

The CDR3 nucleotides are TGTGCCAGCTCACTCGGGAGAGGGAATGAAAAACTGTTTTTT. It specifies CASSLGRGNEKLFF. The genes are TRBV18 and TRBJ1-4; D remains unclear. The germline gives CDR1 KGHSH, CDR2 LQKENI. V lost 4 bases and J lost 5, with 11 bases in between. The CDR3 has 14 residues.

J is TRBJ1-6 and V is TRBV11-2; 7 bases fit TRBD1. This CDR3 comprises 16 residues. The J segment lost 6 bases and the V segment lost 6 bases, leaving 11 bases of the junction unmatched. The germline gives CDR1 SGHAT, CDR2 FQNNGV. The CDR3 is CASSQGGQGGNSPLHF. DNA of the CDR3: TGTGCCAGCAGTCAGGGGGGTCAGGGGGGTAATTCACCCCTCCACTTT.

The genes are TRBV21-1 and TRBJ1-3; the listed D gene, TRBD1, was not tested against the DNA. TRBV21-1 is a known pseudogene. The CDR3 spans 17 residues. The CDR3 here is CASSHLTGGYAGNTIYF. DNA for the CDR3: TGTGCCAGCAGCCATTTGACAGGCGGATATGCTGGAAACACCATATATTTT.

This chain uses TRBV7-2 with TRBJ2-7; 11 positions agree with TRBD2. This CDR3 region has 14 residues. Trimming removed 4 bases from V and 2 bases from J; junction bases left unmatched: 1. CDR1 is SGHTA, CDR2 FQGNSA, per germline. Here the CDR3 DNA reads TGTGCCAGCAGCTCGACTAGCGGGGCCTACGAGCAGTACTTC. It is translated as CASSSTSGAYEQYF.

The chain combines TRBV5-6 with TRBJ2-1; 10 bases match TRBD2. The CDR3 runs to 14 residues. Germline CDR1 SGHDT, CDR2 YYEEEE. The V gene end was trimmed by 3 bases and the J gene end by 6 bases; junction bases not matched to a gene: 3. The CDR3 DNA is TGTGCCAGCAGCTGGGGGACTAGCGTCAATGAGCAGTTCTTC. Protein product: CASSWGTSVNEQFF.

The chain joins TRBV7-2 to TRBJ2-5; 11 positions agree with TRBD2. V shed 3 bases and J 5 bases; nucleotides not matched to a gene: 2. This CDR3 contains 14 residues. Germline V CDR1 and CDR2: SGHTA, FQGNSA. DNA of the CDR3: TGTGCCAGCAGCTTTAGCGGGGGGGGCGAGACCCAGTACTTC. Its protein product is CASSFSGGGETQYF.

The CDR3 protein is CASSLVPRQGTDTQYF. The CDR3, as DNA: TGTGCCAGCAGCTTGGTACCGAGACAGGGTACAGATACGCAGTATTTT. The V and J genes are TRBV5-5 and TRBJ2-3; TRBD1 matches 7 bases. This CDR3 has 16 residues. The germline V gene encodes CDR1 SGHKS and CDR2 YYEKEE (reference sequence). The V and J ends lost 0 bases and 3 bases, in that order; junction bases with no gene match: 7. Full variable domain (missing parts from reference TRBV5-5 and TRBJ2-3): DAGVTQSPTHLIKTRGQQVTLRCSPISGHKSVSWYQQVLGQGPQFIFQYYEKEERGRGNFPDRFSARQFPNYSSELNVNALLLGDSALYLCASSLVPRQGTDTQYFGPGTRLTVL.

In its sample, this clone was seen once. This rearrangement joins TRBV16 to TRBJ1-2; TRBD1 agrees at 8 bases. This CDR3 is 13 amino acids long. After removal of 6 bases from V and 3 bases from J, the junction contained 3 bases not matched to a gene. The germline V gene encodes CDR1 KGHSY and CDR2 FQNENV. The CDR3: CASSIQGDYGYTF. CDR3 DNA sequence: TGTGCCAGCAGTATACAGGGGGACTATGGCTACACCTTC.

This clone was seen just once. The chain uses TRBV28 and TRBJ2-2; D may be TRBD1 (5 bases). Trimming left V 5 bases short and J 3 bases short, with 13 bases between. Germline V gene data show CDR1 as MDHEN and CDR2 as SYDVKM. The CDR3 loop spans 15 amino acids. CDR3 in amino acids: CASSARAWYTGELFF. CDR3 DNA sequence: TGTGCCAGCAGTGCCAGGGCGTGGTACACCGGGGAGCTGTTTTTT.

This sequence joins TRBV6-5 and TRBJ1-6, with TRBD1 as a possible D gene (6 bases). The length of the CDR3 is 13 residues. The V end was cut by 10 bases, the J end by 7 bases, with 14 bases between. In germline, CDR1 is MNHEY, CDR2 SVGAGI. This CDR3 is CAIGGRVNSPLHF. As DNA, the CDR3 is TGTGCCATTGGGGGCAGGGTGAATTCACCCCTCCACTTT.